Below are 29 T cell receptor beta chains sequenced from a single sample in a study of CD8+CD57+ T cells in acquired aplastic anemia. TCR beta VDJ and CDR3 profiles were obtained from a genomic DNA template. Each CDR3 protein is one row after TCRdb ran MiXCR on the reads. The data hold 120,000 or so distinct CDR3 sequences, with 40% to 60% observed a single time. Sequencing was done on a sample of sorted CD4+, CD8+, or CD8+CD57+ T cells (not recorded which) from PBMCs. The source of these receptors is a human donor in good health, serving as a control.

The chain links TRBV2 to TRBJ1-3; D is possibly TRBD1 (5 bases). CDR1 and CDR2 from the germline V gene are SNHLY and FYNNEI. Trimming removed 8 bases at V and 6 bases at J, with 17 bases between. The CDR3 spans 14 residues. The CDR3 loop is CASLRDGGLNTIYF. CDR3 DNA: TGTGCCAGCCTTCGGGACGGTGGTTTAAACACCATATATTTT.

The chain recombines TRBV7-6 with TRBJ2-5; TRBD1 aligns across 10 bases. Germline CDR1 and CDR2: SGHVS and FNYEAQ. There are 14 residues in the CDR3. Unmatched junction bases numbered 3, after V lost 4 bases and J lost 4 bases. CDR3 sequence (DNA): TGTGCCAGCAGCTCGACAGGGGGCGCAGAGACCCAGTACTTC. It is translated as CASSSTGGAETQYF.

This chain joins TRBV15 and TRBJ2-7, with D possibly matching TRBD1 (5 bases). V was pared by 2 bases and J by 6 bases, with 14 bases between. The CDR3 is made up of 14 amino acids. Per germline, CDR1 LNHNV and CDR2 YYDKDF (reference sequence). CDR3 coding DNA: TGTGCCACCAGCAGAAGGGGCGCTTGGGCCGAGCAGTACTTC. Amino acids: CATSRRGAWAEQYF.

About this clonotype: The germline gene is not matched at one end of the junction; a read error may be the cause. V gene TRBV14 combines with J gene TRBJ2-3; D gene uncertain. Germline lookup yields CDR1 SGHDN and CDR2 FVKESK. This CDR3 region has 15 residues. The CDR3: CASSQDRQFSDTQCF. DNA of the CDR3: TGCGCCAGCAGCCAAGATAGGCAGTTTTCAGATACGCAGTGTTTT.

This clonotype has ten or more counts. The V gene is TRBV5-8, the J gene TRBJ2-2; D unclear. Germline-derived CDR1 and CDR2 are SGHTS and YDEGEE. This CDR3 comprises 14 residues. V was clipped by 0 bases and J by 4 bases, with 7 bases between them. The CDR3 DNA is TGTGCCAGCAGCTTGGCAGGATTCACCGGGGAGCTGTTTTTT. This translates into CASSLAGFTGELFF. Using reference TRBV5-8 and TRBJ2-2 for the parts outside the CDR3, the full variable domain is EAGVTQSPTHLIKTRGQQATLRCSPISGHTSVYWYQQALGLGLQFLLWYDEGEERNRGNFPPRFSGRQFPNYSSELNVNALELEDSALYLCASSLAGFTGELFFGEGSRLTVL.

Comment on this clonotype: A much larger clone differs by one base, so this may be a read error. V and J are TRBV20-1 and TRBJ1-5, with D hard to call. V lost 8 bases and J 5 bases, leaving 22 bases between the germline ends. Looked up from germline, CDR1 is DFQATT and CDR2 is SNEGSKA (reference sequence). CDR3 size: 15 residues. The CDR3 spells CSTVVSGGFYQPQHF. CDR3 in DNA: TGCAGTACCGTCGTGAGTGGTGGGTTTTATCAGCCCCAGCATTTT.

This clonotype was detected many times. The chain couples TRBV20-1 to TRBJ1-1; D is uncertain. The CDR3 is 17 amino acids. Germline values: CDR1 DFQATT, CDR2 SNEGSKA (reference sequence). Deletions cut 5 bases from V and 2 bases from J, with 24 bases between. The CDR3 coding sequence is TGCAGTGCTTCTCCCCCGCCAGGCACGCCCGGCAACACTGAAGCTTTCTTT. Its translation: CSASPPPGTPGNTEAFF.

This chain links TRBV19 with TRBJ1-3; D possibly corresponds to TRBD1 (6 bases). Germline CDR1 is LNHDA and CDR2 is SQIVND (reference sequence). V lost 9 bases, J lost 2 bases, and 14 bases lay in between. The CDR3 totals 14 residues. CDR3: CASSRGATGNTIYF. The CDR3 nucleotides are TGTGCCAGCTCCCGGGGGGCCACTGGAAACACCATATATTTT.

Here the CDR3 reads CASSDREEPSSGANVLTF. CDR3 bases: TGTGCCAGCAGTGATCGGGAAGAACCAAGCTCTGGGGCCAACGTCCTGACTTTC. V and J are TRBV6-1 and TRBJ2-6; weak D call: TRBD2 (5 bases). There are 18 residues in the CDR3. The V end was cut by 3 bases, the J end by 0 bases, with 15 bases between. Germline CDR1 and CDR2: MNHNS and SASEGT.

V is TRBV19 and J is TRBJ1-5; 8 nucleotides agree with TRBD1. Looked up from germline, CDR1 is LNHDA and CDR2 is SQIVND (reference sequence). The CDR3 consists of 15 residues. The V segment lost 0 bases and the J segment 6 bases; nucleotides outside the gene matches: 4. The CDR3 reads CASSIDPGTGQPQHF. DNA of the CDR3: TGTGCCAGTAGTATAGATCCCGGGACAGGTCAGCCCCAGCATTTT.

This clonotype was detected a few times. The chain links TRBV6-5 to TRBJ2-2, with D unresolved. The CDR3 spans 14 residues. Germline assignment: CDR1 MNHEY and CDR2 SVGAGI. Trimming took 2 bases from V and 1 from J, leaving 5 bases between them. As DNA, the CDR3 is TGTGCCAGCAGTTACAACGGGAACACCGGGGAGCTGTTTTTT. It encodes CASSYNGNTGELFF.

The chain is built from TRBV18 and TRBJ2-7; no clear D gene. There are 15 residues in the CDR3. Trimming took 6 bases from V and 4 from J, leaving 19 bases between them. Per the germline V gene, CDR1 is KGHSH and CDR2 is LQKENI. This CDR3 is CASSSIIRATYEQYF. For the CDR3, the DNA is TGTGCCAGCTCGTCCATTATCCGAGCCACATACGAGCAGTACTTC.

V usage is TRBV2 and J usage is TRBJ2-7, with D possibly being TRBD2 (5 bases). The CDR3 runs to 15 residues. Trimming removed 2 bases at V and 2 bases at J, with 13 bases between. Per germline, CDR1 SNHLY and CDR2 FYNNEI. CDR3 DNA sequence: TGTGCCAGCAGTGAATTGGGCGGGCCCACCTACGAGCAGTACTTC. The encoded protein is CASSELGGPTYEQYF. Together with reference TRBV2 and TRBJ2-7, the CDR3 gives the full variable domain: EPEVTQTPSHQVTQMGQEVILRCVPISNHLYFYWYRQILGQKVEFLVSFYNNEISEKSEIFDDQFSVERPDGSNFTLKIRSTKLEDSAMYFCASSELGGPTYEQYFGPGTRLTVT.

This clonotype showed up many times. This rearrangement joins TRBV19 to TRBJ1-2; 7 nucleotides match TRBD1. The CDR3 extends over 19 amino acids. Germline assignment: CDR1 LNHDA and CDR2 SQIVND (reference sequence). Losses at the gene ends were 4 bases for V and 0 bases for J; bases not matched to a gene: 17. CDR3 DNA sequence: TGTGCCAGTAGTACCCACCCCCGGGACAGAGCTACTTCTAACTATGGCTACACCTTC. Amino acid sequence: CASSTHPRDRATSNYGYTF. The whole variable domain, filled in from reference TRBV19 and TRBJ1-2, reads DGGITQSPKYLFRKEGQNVTLSCEQNLNHDAMYWYRQDPGQGLRLIYYSQIVNDFQKGDIAEGYSVSREKKESFPLTVTSAQKNPTAFYLCASSTHPRDRATSNYGYTFGSGTRLTVV.

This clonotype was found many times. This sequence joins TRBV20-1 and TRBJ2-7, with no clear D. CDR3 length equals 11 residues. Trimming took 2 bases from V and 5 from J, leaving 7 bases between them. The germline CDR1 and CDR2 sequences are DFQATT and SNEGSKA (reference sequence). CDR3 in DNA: TGCAGTGCTAGAATGGGAAACGAGCAGTACTTC. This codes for CSARMGNEQYF.

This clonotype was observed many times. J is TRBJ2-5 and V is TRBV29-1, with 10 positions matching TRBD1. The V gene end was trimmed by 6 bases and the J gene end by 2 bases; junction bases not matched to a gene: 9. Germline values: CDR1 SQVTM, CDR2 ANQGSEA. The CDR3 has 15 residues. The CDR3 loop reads CSVARDRGEQETQYF. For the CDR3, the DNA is TGCAGCGTAGCAAGGGACAGGGGCGAACAAGAGACCCAGTACTTC.

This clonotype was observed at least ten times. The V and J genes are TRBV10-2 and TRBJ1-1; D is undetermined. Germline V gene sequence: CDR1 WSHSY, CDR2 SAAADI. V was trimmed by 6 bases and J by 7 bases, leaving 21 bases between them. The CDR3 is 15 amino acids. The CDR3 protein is CASSLGRMSYNEAFF. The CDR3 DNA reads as TGCGCCAGCAGCCTTGGACGGATGAGCTATAATGAAGCTTTCTTT.

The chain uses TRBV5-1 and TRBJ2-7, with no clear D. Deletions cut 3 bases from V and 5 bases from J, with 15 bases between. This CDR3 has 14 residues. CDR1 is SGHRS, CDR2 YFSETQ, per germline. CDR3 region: CASSSGGGGDEQYF. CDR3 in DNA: TGCGCCAGCAGCTCGGGTGGCGGTGGAGACGAGCAGTACTTC.

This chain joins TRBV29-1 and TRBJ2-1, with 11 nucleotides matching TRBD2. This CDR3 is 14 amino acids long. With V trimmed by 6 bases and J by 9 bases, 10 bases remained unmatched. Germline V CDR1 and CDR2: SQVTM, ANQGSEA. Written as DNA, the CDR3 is TGCAGCGTCAGTAGCGGGGGGGCTTACGGTGAGCAGTTCTTC. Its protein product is CSVSSGGAYGEQFF.

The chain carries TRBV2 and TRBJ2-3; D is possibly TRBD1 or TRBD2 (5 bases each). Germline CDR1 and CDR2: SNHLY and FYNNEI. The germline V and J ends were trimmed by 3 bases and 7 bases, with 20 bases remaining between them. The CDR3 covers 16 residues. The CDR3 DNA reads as TGTGCCAGCAGTGATTCCCAGGGCCCTGTGGACTATACGCAGTATTTT. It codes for CASSDSQGPVDYTQYF.

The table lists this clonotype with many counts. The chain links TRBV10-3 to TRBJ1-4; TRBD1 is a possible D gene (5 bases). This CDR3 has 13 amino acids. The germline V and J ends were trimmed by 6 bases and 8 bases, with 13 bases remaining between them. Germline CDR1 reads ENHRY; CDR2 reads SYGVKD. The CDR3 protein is CAIRGGAGEKLFF. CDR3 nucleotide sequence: TGTGCCATCAGAGGAGGGGCGGGGGAAAAACTGTTTTTT.

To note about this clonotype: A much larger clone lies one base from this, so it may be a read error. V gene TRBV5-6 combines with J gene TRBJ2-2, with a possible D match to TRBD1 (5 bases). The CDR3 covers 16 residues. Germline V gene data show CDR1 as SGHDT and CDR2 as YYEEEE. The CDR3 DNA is TGTGCCAGCATCTTGGTACCAGGGTCGAACACCGGGGAGCTGTTTTTT. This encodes CASILVPGSNTGELFF.

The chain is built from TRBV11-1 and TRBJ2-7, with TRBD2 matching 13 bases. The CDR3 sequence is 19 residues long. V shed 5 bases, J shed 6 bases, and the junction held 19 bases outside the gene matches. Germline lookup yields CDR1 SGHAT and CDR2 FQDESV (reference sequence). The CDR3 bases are TGTGCCAGCAGCGCCCGAGGGGGCACCACTAGCGGGGGGGCTTTCGAGCAGTACTTC. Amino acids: CASSARGGTTSGGAFEQYF.

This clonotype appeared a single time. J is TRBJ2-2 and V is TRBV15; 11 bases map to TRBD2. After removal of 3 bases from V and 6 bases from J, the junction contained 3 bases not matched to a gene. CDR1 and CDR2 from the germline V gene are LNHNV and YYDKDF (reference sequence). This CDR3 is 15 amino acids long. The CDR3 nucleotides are TGTGCCACCAGCAGGGGGACTAGCGGAGCCGGGGAGCTGTTTTTT. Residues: CATSRGTSGAGELFF.

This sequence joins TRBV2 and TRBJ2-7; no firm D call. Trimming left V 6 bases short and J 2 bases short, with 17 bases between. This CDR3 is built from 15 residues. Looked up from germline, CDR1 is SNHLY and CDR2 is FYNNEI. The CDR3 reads CASRPGGTPAYEQYF. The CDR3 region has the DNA TGTGCCAGCAGACCGGGCGGAACCCCCGCCTACGAGCAGTACTTC.

DNA of the CDR3: TGTGCCAGCTCAACGACTCAAGAGACCCAGTACTTC. This codes for CASSTTQETQYF. The chain uses TRBV18 and TRBJ2-5; D is unclear. The V end was cut by 5 bases, the J end by 2 bases, with 6 bases between. Germline V gene sequence: CDR1 KGHSH, CDR2 LQKENI. The CDR3 runs 12 residues.

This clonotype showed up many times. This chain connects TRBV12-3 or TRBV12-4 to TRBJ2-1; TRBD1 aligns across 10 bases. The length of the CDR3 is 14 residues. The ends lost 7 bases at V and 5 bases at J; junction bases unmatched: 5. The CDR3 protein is CASTKDRGDNEQFF. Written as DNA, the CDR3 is TGTGCCAGCACCAAGGACAGGGGGGACAATGAGCAGTTCTTC.

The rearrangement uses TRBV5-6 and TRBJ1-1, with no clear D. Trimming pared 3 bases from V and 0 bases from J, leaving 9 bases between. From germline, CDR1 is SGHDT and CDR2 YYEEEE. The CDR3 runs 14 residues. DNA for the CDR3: TGTGCCAGCAGCTCCGATTTGATGAACACTGAAGCTTTCTTT. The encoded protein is CASSSDLMNTEAFF.

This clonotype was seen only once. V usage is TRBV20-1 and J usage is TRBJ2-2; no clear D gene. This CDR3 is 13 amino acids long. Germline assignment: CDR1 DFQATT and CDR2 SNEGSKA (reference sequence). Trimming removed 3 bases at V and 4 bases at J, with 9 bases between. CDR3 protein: CSASRWGTGELFF. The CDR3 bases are TGCAGTGCTAGTCGCTGGGGCACCGGGGAGCTGTTTTTT.